This is a list of T cell receptor beta chains from one sample in a study of blood T cells in healthy people across ages. TCRdb reprocessed the 5' RACE reads with MiXCR, giving one entry per CDR3 protein. This sample has 1.6 million or so distinct CDR3 sequences; approximately 32% occur once, and the top ten carry around 11%. The material sequenced was blood. The receptors come from a woman aged 25 to 39 in good health. Both conserved end residues are part of each CDR3. Rows may omit the clone size; those that give it use once, few, many or a size class.

size,V,CDR3
-,TRBV20-1,CSASPPQAGAETQYF
-,TRBV27,CASSWGGADTQYF
-,TRBV4-2,CASSQDWGLGNTEAFF
-,TRBV10-1,CASSGHATNVQYF
many,TRBV29-1,CSVTYSYEQYF
-,TRBV27,CASSFSLAFSDEQFF
-,TRBV6-5,CASSRGGRNRPQHF
few,TRBV6-5,CASSRTGDGGYTF
-,TRBV15,CATSRDMAGGQPQHF
-,TRBV20-1,CSARMSLAGRSTGTQYF
few,TRBV29-1,CSVDTMEENEQFF
few,TRBV6-5,CASSAGQGMWTFF
few,TRBV4-1,CASSQDVSRPTNEKLFF
-,TRBV27,CASRKQGDQPQHF
medium-sized,TRBV29-1,CSARDFQLADTQYF
many,TRBV4-1,CASSQLQGLAYEQYF
few,TRBV11-2,CASSLLVGTDTQYF
few,TRBV7-8,CASSLELGRETQYF
few,TRBV5-1,CASSPLPNGNEQFF
few,TRBV7-6,CASSSRDRAASEKLFF
-,TRBV7-7,CASSLRDNYNEQFF
-,TRBV12-3/TRBV12-4,CASSFPPNYGYTF
few,TRBV6-1,CASINGGSLHF
-,TRBV5-1,CASSFPRDSGRGDTQYF
-,TRBV13,CASSAGAGSNYGYTF
-,TRBV6-5,CASGQLKERRGAFF
-,TRBV3-1,CASSQLGGNEKLFF
few,TRBV20-1,CSDIDRGATGGGNEQFF
-,TRBV20-1,CSAGSSQSLSGANVLTF
-,TRBV6-1,CASSLGQAPSYTF
few,TRBV5-1,CASFSGFGYTF
few,TRBV9,CASSVQWGDNEQFF
few,TRBV2,CASSEGTDPYEQYF
-,TRBV12-3/TRBV12-4,CASSLDREGNQPQHF
-,TRBV7-2,CASSLVSGIYEQYF
-,TRBV5-1,CASSAGSNYNEQFF
few,TRBV29-1,CSSERGNYGYTF
once,TRBV20-1,CSARGPPGSRRSYEQYF
-,TRBV7-9,CASSRSGSSSGANVLTF
-,TRBV12-3/TRBV12-4,CASRPSARYEQYF
few,TRBV6-1,CASRSGKFSSDTQYF
-,TRBV5-1,CASRATWGQSSYEQYF
-,TRBV20-1,CSASSSPRKGYSPLHF
few,TRBV7-2,CASSLEGTGNSPLHF
few,TRBV21-1,CASSKGIGPYNEQFF
once,TRBV20-1,CSASPSRRDTEAFF
few,TRBV4-2,CASSQGSGRGSYNEQFF
-,TRBV7-9,CASSPGGQMYTEAFF
-,TRBV5-1,CASSWKGGYGYTF
few,TRBV5-1,CASSVGREGYNEQFF
once,TRBV12-3/TRBV12-4,CASSFGQGFMYCTF
few,TRBV20-1,CSARADGYGYTF
many,TRBV2,CASSDRGDYGYTF